This T cell receptor (beta chain) was captured by sequencing in a study of cytomegalovirus exposure and HLA in healthy donors. A note on this clone: What it recognizes is unknown.

Study outcomes and limitations: Cytomegalovirus-associated status was assigned to some 180 TCR beta chains.

Trimming took off 5 bases at V and 0 bases at J, with 11 bases between the two ends. Germline assignment: CDR1 SGHNT and CDR2 YENEEA. The CDR3 is 14 amino acids. Researchers ran the PCR with 60 Vbeta and 13 Jbeta primers. Sequencing used immunoSEQ multiplex PCR; TCRdb keeps in-frame clones, though not all of them. The sample yields under 150,000 clones, around 77% seen once. This receptor was taken from a woman aged 25 to 39 in good health and CMV-seropositive. The specimen was PBMCs. The chain uses TRBV11-3 and TRBJ2-7; perhaps TRBD1 as D (6 bases). CDR3 DNA: TGTGCCAGCAGCCCAGGGGCCATCTCCTACGAGCAGTACTTC. Its translation is CASSPGAISYEQYF.